A single sample gave rise to the 24 T cell receptor beta chains below, sequenced in a study of cytomegalovirus exposure and HLA in healthy donors. The primer mix had 60 Vbeta and 13 Jbeta primers. Clones were sequenced by immunoSEQ multiplex PCR, and TCRdb holds only the in-frame ones, with some missing. The sample holds about 110,000 clones, 79% seen once. The sequenced sample consisted of PBMCs. All receptors derive from a woman between 35 and 50 years old in good health and CMV-seronegative.

V is TRBV27 and J is TRBJ1-2, with 8 bases aligning to TRBD1. Germline lookup yields CDR1 MNHEY and CDR2 SMNVEV (reference sequence). This CDR3 is 17 amino acids long. V shed 5 bases and J 4 bases; nucleotides not matched to a gene: 15. This chain's CDR3 is CASSQNWGAGGSYGYTF. The CDR3 nucleotides are TGTGCCAGCAGTCAAAACTGGGGGGCAGGGGGCTCCTATGGCTACACCTTC.

This clone was recorded a few times. The V and J genes are TRBV27 and TRBJ1-5, with TRBD1 matching 9 bases. The germline CDR1 and CDR2 sequences are MNHEY and SMNVEV (reference sequence). The trim removed 11 bases at V and 0 bases at J, leaving 11 bases unmatched. The CDR3 contains 16 residues. The CDR3 sequence is CAVTDRGPFSNQPQHF. Written as DNA, the CDR3 is TGTGCCGTGACGGACAGGGGACCCTTTAGCAATCAGCCCCAGCATTTT.

V usage is TRBV7-8 and J usage is TRBJ2-5, with a weak D call TRBD1 (6 bases). V was cut by 1 base and J by 1 base, with 13 bases left in between. The CDR3 sequence is 16 residues long. Germline CDR1 reads SGHVS; CDR2 reads FQNEAQ. In nucleotides, the CDR3 is TGTGCCAGCAGCTTAGGCCAGGGGTTGGTCCAAGAGACCCAGTACTTC. Translation gives CASSLGQGLVQETQYF.

The chain carries TRBV15 and TRBJ1-1; TRBD1 matches 8 bases. The J segment lost 6 bases and the V segment lost 2 bases, leaving 14 bases of the junction unmatched. From germline, CDR1 is LNHNV and CDR2 YYDKDF (reference sequence). The CDR3 totals 17 residues. CDR3 bases: TGTGCCACCAGCAGATCGGGGACAGGTGTAGGGGGGGCTGAAGCTTTCTTT. This gives the protein CATSRSGTGVGGAEAFF.

The chain employs TRBV27 and TRBJ2-2; 7 bases align to TRBD2. The V and J ends lost 6 bases and 6 bases, in that order; junction bases with no gene match: 22. The CDR3 has 19 residues. Germline V gene data show CDR1 as MNHEY and CDR2 as SMNVEV (reference sequence). CDR3: CASRKRDLRGTPSAGELFF. The CDR3 DNA sequence: TGTGCCAGCAGGAAGCGGGATCTTCGCGGGACCCCCTCGGCCGGGGAGCTGTTTTTT.

On this clone: Other DNA sequences from this sample encode an identical CDR3 as well. The J gene is TRBJ1-5, the V gene TRBV15, with no clear D. The germline gives CDR1 LNHNV, CDR2 YYDKDF (reference sequence). The CDR3 is made up of 14 amino acids. Trimming pared 5 bases from V and 0 bases from J, leaving 8 bases between. This CDR3 is CATSARGSNQPQHF. DNA of the CDR3: TGTGCCACCAGCGCCCGGGGTAGCAATCAGCCCCAGCATTTT.

This clone showed up just once. The chain carries TRBV7-8 and TRBJ2-2, with TRBD1 matching 7 bases. The CDR3 loop spans 14 amino acids. J gave up 3 bases and V 5 bases, and 3 bases lay outside the gene matches. In germline, CDR1 is SGHVS, CDR2 FQNEAQ. The CDR3 sequence: CASSPTGDTGELFF. The CDR3 nucleotides read TGTGCCAGCAGCCCCACAGGGGACACCGGGGAGCTGTTTTTT.

This clone occurred once. V usage is TRBV5-1 and J usage is TRBJ2-1; 8 nucleotides agree with TRBD2. The CDR3 contains 16 residues. CDR1 is SGHRS, CDR2 YFSETQ, per germline. Trimming at V came to 0 bases and at J to 8 bases, leaving 10 bases not matched to a gene. CDR3 region: CASSLDRGGSLYEQFF. CDR3 sequence (DNA): TGCGCCAGCAGCTTGGATCGCGGGGGGTCGTTATATGAGCAGTTCTTC.

This chain joins TRBV7-9 and TRBJ1-1; the match to TRBD1 covers 7 bases. V trimming: 2 bases; J trimming: 1 base; junction bases outside the gene matches: 1. The length of the CDR3 is 14 residues. CDR1 is SEHNR and CDR2 is FQNEAQ in the germline V gene (reference sequence). CDR3 protein: CASSLQGGNTEAFF. As DNA, the CDR3 is TGTGCCAGCAGCTTACAGGGGGGGAACACTGAAGCTTTCTTT.

The CDR3 here is CASSSGTSGIETQYF. DNA of the CDR3: TGTGCCAGCAGCTCTGGGACTAGCGGGATAGAGACCCAGTACTTC. The chain has TRBV7-2 and TRBJ2-5, with 13 bases matching TRBD2. The CDR3 consists of 15 residues. V lost 4 bases and J lost 4; bases outside the gene matches: 3. From germline, CDR1 is SGHTA and CDR2 FQGNSA.

The CDR3 DNA reads TGCAGCGTTGGGGGGGATGTCAGGTCCGCCTACGAGCAGTACTTC. It yields the protein CSVGGDVRSAYEQYF. The chain has TRBV29-1 and TRBJ2-7; D perhaps matches TRBD2 (6 bases). V lost 4 bases and J 2 bases, leaving 18 bases between the germline ends. Per germline, CDR1 SQVTM and CDR2 ANQGSEA. This CDR3 comprises 15 residues.

The chain employs TRBV6-1 and TRBJ2-3, with D possibly TRBD2 on 6 matching bases. The CDR3 length is 14 residues. Germline lookup yields CDR1 MNHNS and CDR2 SASEGT. V gave up 8 bases and J gave up 1 base, with 13 bases separating them. The CDR3 loop is CASRIGGGTDTQYF. The CDR3 coding sequence is TGTGCCAGCCGAATCGGCGGGGGCACAGATACGCAGTATTTT.

CDR3 amino acids: CASSEAGGNQPQHF. Written as DNA, the CDR3 is TGTGCCAGCAGTGAAGCCGGTGGCAATCAGCCCCAGCATTTT. The rearrangement uses TRBV25-1 and TRBJ1-5; D not resolved. The V end lost 2 bases, the J end lost 2 bases, and 7 bases lay between the germline ends. Germline V lookup: CDR1 MGHDK, CDR2 SYGVNS. The CDR3 sequence is 14 residues long.

The CDR3 region is CASSSLAGALEQYF. The CDR3, as DNA: TGTGCCAGCAGCTCACTAGCGGGAGCGTTAGAGCAGTACTTC. The chain is built from TRBV11-2 and TRBJ2-7, with TRBD2 matching over 11 bases. The CDR3 is 14 amino acids. The germline V gene has CDR1 SGHAT and CDR2 FQNNGV. Germline trimming cut 4 bases from V and 7 bases from J; bases unmatched to any gene: 6. The full variable domain, in which reference TRBV11-2 and TRBJ2-7 provide the parts outside the CDR3, is EAGVAQSPRYKIIEKRQSVAFWCNPISGHATLYWYQQILGQGPKLLIQFQNNGVVDDSQLPKDRFSAERLKGVDSTLKIQPAKLEDSAVYLCASSSLAGALEQYFGPGTRLTVT.

The CDR3 here is CASSQTAGVLYNEQFF. CDR3 nucleotide sequence: TGTGCCAGCAGCCAGACAGCGGGGGTCCTATACAATGAGCAGTTCTTC. The chain recombines TRBV4-2 with TRBJ2-1, with TRBD2 matching 8 bases. This CDR3 comprises 16 residues. V was pared by 3 bases and J by 4 bases, with 8 bases of the junction left unmatched. Germline-derived CDR1 and CDR2 are LGHNA and YNFKEQ.

The chain uses TRBV30 and TRBJ1-2; D is unclear. The CDR3 has 12 amino acids. V dropped 0 bases and J dropped 5 bases, with 7 bases sitting between them. The germline CDR1 and CDR2 sequences are GTSNPN and SVGIG (reference sequence). CDR3 DNA: TGTGCCTGGAGTGTACTAAGATATGGCTACACCTTC. Translating it yields CAWSVLRYGYTF.

This clone was recorded a few times. The gene calls are TRBV7-2 and TRBJ2-1, with 10 bases that match TRBD2. The CDR3 consists of 16 residues. Germline CDR1 and CDR2: SGHTA and FQGNSA. V was pared by 5 bases and J by 6 bases, with 10 bases of the junction left unmatched. CDR3 sequence (DNA): TGTGCCAGCAGCAAACAGAGCGGGGGGGCGGGCAATGAGCAGTTCTTC. This encodes CASSKQSGGAGNEQFF.

The J gene is TRBJ2-1, the V gene TRBV7-7; 9 bases line up with TRBD1. CDR3 length: 14 residues. Losses at the gene ends were 5 bases for V and 5 bases for J; bases not matched to a gene: 4. Germline assignment: CDR1 SSHAT and CDR2 FNYEAQ (reference sequence). The CDR3 protein is CASSRQGEDNEQFF. The DNA for the CDR3 is TGTGCCAGCAGCCGACAGGGGGAGGACAATGAGCAGTTCTTC.

The V call is TRBV6-6, the J call TRBJ2-3; TRBD2 matches 10 bases. The CDR3 has 16 residues. V shed 5 bases and J 3 bases; nucleotides not matched to a gene: 8. Germline V gene data show CDR1 as MNHNY and CDR2 as SVGAGI (reference sequence). CDR3 amino acids: CASSPTSSGSTDTQYF. CDR3 sequence (DNA): TGTGCCAGCAGTCCAACTTCTAGCGGGAGTACAGATACGCAGTATTTT.

CDR3 residues: CASIRHQHF. The DNA of the CDR3 is TGTGCCAGCATCCGACATCAGCATTTT. V usage is TRBV6-7 and J usage is TRBJ1-5; D call uncertain. TRBV6-7 is identified as an open reading frame with a role that is uncertain. The CDR3 runs to 9 residues. V gave up 7 bases and J gave up 13 bases, with 8 bases separating them.

V and J are TRBV19 and TRBJ2-1; 8 bases align to TRBD1. The CDR3 extends over 11 amino acids. J gave up 10 bases and V 6 bases, and 2 bases lay outside the gene matches. The germline CDR1 and CDR2 sequences are LNHDA and SQIVND (reference sequence). CDR3 loop: CASSRGLEQFF. CDR3 nucleotide sequence: TGTGCCAGTAGCAGGGGGCTGGAGCAGTTCTTC.

The chain combines TRBV6-5 with TRBJ1-1; the D gene is possibly TRBD1 (5 bases). The CDR3 contains 15 residues. Trimming left V 6 bases short and J 0 bases short, with 14 bases between. Germline-derived CDR1 and CDR2 are MNHEY and SVGAGI. CDR3 region: CASSPGGLMNTEAFF. The CDR3 bases are TGTGCCAGCAGCCCCGGGGGGTTAATGAACACTGAAGCTTTCTTT.

The chain joins TRBV28 to TRBJ2-4, with D perhaps matching TRBD1 (6 bases). The germline V and J ends were trimmed by 5 bases and 6 bases, with 14 bases remaining between them. Germline CDR1 and CDR2: MDHEN and SYDVKM. This CDR3 spans 14 amino acids. CDR3: CASSPHRAGNIQYF. The DNA of the CDR3 is TGTGCCAGCAGTCCCCACAGGGCGGGAAACATTCAGTACTTC.

This chain connects TRBV30 to TRBJ2-7; 9 bases fit TRBD1. Germline lookup yields CDR1 GTSNPN and CDR2 SVGIG (reference sequence). The CDR3 runs to 12 residues. The trim removed 1 base at V and 6 bases at J, leaving 1 base unmatched. CDR3 region: CAWSGTGVEQYF. The CDR3 bases are TGTGCCTGGAGTGGGACAGGGGTCGAGCAGTACTTC.